What follows are 9 T cell receptor beta chains derived from one specimen sequenced in a study of blood T cells in healthy people across ages. A J-beta primer mix and a sample-barcoded 5' primer were used in a second PCR of roughly 6 to 11 cycles. A single record per CDR3 protein comes from TCRdb applying MiXCR to the 5' RACE reads. The sample lists some 900,000 distinct CDR3 sequences; roughly 48% were seen once. The sequenced sample was blood. These receptors all come from a man aged 25 to 40 in good health.

V gene TRBV4-2 combines with J gene TRBJ2-5; 8 nucleotides line up with TRBD1. Losses at the gene ends were 7 bases for V and 9 bases for J; bases not matched to a gene: 16. The CDR3 has 15 residues. From germline, CDR1 is LGHNA and CDR2 YNFKEQ. The CDR3 is CASTLVEQGDRAQYF. For the CDR3, the DNA is TGTGCCAGCACCCTAGTGGAACAGGGGGATCGGGCCCAGTACTTC.

The CDR3 loop is CASSQGSGGRIYEQYF. The CDR3, as DNA: TGCGCCAGCAGCCAAGGCTCTGGGGGGCGCATCTACGAGCAGTACTTC. The chain uses TRBV4-1 and TRBJ2-7; possibly TRBD1 or TRBD2 for D (6 bases each). V was trimmed by 1 base and J by 3 bases, leaving 16 bases between them. The germline V gene encodes CDR1 MGHRA and CDR2 YSYEKL. The CDR3 extends over 16 amino acids.

The chain has TRBV7-9 and TRBJ2-3; TRBD2 aligns across 8 bases. Trimming took 11 bases from V and 0 from J; bases not matched to a gene: 16. Germline CDR1 reads SEHNR; CDR2 reads FQNEAQ (reference sequence). The CDR3 sequence is 17 residues long. This CDR3 is CACTPGTKRGSTDTQYF. The CDR3 coding sequence is TGTGCCTGCACCCCCGGGACAAAGCGGGGGAGCACAGATACGCAGTATTTT.

The V gene is TRBV28, the J gene TRBJ2-4, with 10 bases fitting TRBD1. The J call may be in error: the DNA end matches TRBJ2-5 better. The CDR3 is 15 residues long. Germline CDR1 is MDHEN and CDR2 is SYDVKM. CDR3 protein: CASRQGQGDLETQYF. The CDR3 DNA sequence: TGTGCCAGCAGGCAAGGACAGGGGGATTTAGAGACCCAGTACTTC.

The CDR3 region has the DNA TGTGCCACCAGTGATCTTACAGGGGGCGGGAGCCATGAGCAGTTCTTC. This sequence encodes CATSDLTGGGSHEQFF. The chain carries TRBV24-1 and TRBJ2-1; the match to TRBD1 covers 9 bases. The CDR3 contains 16 residues. The V gene's germline CDR1 is KGHDR and CDR2 SFDVKD. The V segment lost 3 bases and the J segment 8 bases; nucleotides outside the gene matches: 10.

V is TRBV28 and J is TRBJ2-3, with 8 nucleotides matching TRBD2. Trimming at V came to 8 bases and at J to 2 bases, leaving 12 bases not matched to a gene. From germline, CDR1 is MDHEN and CDR2 SYDVKM. The CDR3 spans 16 residues. The CDR3 sequence: CASRFTLAGDTDTQYF. In DNA form, the CDR3 reads TGTGCCAGCCGATTCACCCTAGCGGGCGACACAGATACGCAGTATTTT.

This clonotype was counted a single time. This chain links TRBV30 with TRBJ2-6, with D possibly matching TRBD2 (6 bases). Deletions cut 7 bases from V and 0 bases from J, with 13 bases between. Germline-derived CDR1 and CDR2 are GTSNPN and SVGIG (reference sequence). The CDR3 totals 15 residues. The chain's CDR3 is CALSDGSSGANVLTF. CDR3 coding DNA: TGTGCCTTATCAGACGGGAGCTCTGGGGCCAACGTCCTGACTTTC.

This clonotype came up once. The chain links TRBV10-3 to TRBJ2-3; D is possibly TRBD1 (6 bases). The CDR3 consists of 18 residues. V gave up 0 bases and J gave up 4 bases, with 20 bases separating them. Germline V lookup: CDR1 ENHRY, CDR2 SYGVKD. The CDR3 loop is CAISESGAGAPSADTQYF. CDR3 sequence (DNA): TGTGCCATCAGTGAGTCGGGGGCGGGCGCGCCGTCGGCAGATACGCAGTATTTT.

The V call is TRBV29-1, the J call TRBJ2-7, with unresolved D. From germline, CDR1 is SQVTM and CDR2 ANQGSEA. V lost 7 bases and J 0 bases, leaving 10 bases between the germline ends. The length of the CDR3 is 12 residues. CDR3 sequence reads: CSAAGLSYEQYF. The CDR3 DNA is TGCAGCGCCGCTGGGCTCTCCTACGAGCAGTACTTC.